A single sample is the source of the 20 T cell receptor beta chains below, sequenced in a study of cytomegalovirus exposure and HLA in healthy donors. This PCR relied on a set of 60 Vbeta primers and 13 Jbeta primers. Sequencing used immunoSEQ multiplex PCR; TCRdb keeps in-frame clones, though not all of them. The sample carries roughly 120,000 clones, roughly 65% recorded once. The sequencing input was PBMCs. These receptors all stem from a man aged 35-49 years in good health and CMV-seropositive.

J is TRBJ2-7 and V is TRBV29-1; 9 positions agree with TRBD1. J was trimmed by 4 bases and V by 7 bases; bases with no gene match: 8. The CDR3 spans 13 residues. CDR1 and CDR2 (germline): SQVTM, ANQGSEA. In nucleotides, the CDR3 is TGCAGCGCGTACTTAGGACAGGGGTACGAGCAGTACTTC. It translates to CSAYLGQGYEQYF.

The rearrangement links TRBV5-4 to TRBJ2-1; D uncertain. Germline loops: CDR1 SGHNT, CDR2 YYREEE (reference sequence). Between the trimmed V and J ends, which lost 2 bases and 9 bases, there was a span of 9 bases. There are 12 residues in the CDR3. CDR3 in amino acids: CASSFVGGEQFF. CDR3 coding DNA: TGTGCCAGCAGCTTTGTCGGCGGTGAGCAGTTCTTC.

The chain combines TRBV2 with TRBJ1-1, with D possibly matching TRBD1 (5 bases). The CDR3 spans 13 residues. V was pared by 1 base and J by 5 bases, with 8 bases between. Germline assignment: CDR1 SNHLY and CDR2 FYNNEI. The CDR3 DNA reads TGTGCCAGCAGTGAAGACAGGAGTACTGAAGCTTTCTTT. Amino acid sequence: CASSEDRSTEAFF.

The chain joins TRBV7-9 to TRBJ2-7, with a weak D call TRBD1 (6 bases). With 5 bases removed from V and 2 bases from J, the gap between germline ends came to 13 bases. Germline V gene sequence: CDR1 SEHNR, CDR2 FQNEAQ (reference sequence). CDR3 size: 14 residues. CDR3 DNA sequence: TGTGCCAGCAGCGTTGGGACAAGTGCCTACGAGCAGTACTTC. This translates into CASSVGTSAYEQYF.

This chain links TRBV4-3 with TRBJ2-1; the D gene is possibly TRBD2 (6 bases). The CDR3 covers 16 residues. V was clipped by 0 bases and J by 9 bases, with 18 bases between them. CDR1 is LGHNA, CDR2 YSLEER, per germline. DNA of the CDR3: TGCGCCAGCAGCCAAGATAGACGGACTAATTTTGGTGAGCAGTTCTTC. This translates into CASSQDRRTNFGEQFF.

The CDR3: CASSGGWGMTGTEAFF. The CDR3 coding sequence is TGTGCCAGTAGTGGGGGTTGGGGGATGACAGGGACTGAAGCTTTCTTT. The chain joins TRBV19 to TRBJ1-1; 7 bases align to TRBD1. CDR3 length equals 16 residues. From germline, CDR1 is LNHDA and CDR2 SQIVND (reference sequence). The junction had 14 bases not matched to a gene; V was cut back by 5 bases and J by 5 bases.

This clone was detected only a few times. This chain links TRBV7-2 with TRBJ2-1; D is possibly TRBD1 (6 bases). Germline CDR1 reads SGHTA; CDR2 reads FQGNSA. This CDR3 spans 14 amino acids. The V and J ends lost 4 bases and 10 bases respectively, with 17 bases between them. The CDR3 bases are TGTGCCAGCAGCTCACTAGTCACAGGGTGGGAGCAGTTCTTC. Translating gives CASSSLVTGWEQFF.

This clone was seen a few times. The genes are TRBV6-5 and TRBJ1-4, with a possible D match to TRBD1 (5 bases). CDR3 length: 16 residues. Trimming removed 3 bases at V and 7 bases at J, with 18 bases between. The germline gives CDR1 MNHEY, CDR2 SVGAGI. The CDR3 spells CASSYSESGLGEKLFF. In nucleotides, the CDR3 is TGTGCCAGCAGTTATTCGGAGTCAGGGTTGGGTGAAAAACTGTTTTTT.

The gene calls are TRBV6-1 and TRBJ2-1; 7 bases are a match to TRBD1. V was pared by 1 base and J by 2 bases, with 8 bases of the junction left unmatched. The CDR3 runs to 17 residues. CDR1 and CDR2 from the germline V gene are MNHNS and SASEGT. The CDR3 DNA is TGTGCCAGCAGTGAAGATTATACCGGGACAGCCTACAATGAGCAGTTCTTC. Translated, it gives CASSEDYTGTAYNEQFF.

CDR3 sequence: CASSLVGTGNEKLFF. In DNA, the CDR3 is TGTGCCAGCAGCTTAGTGGGGACAGGGAATGAAAAACTGTTTTTT. The rearrangement uses TRBV7-8 and TRBJ1-4, with TRBD1 matching 9 bases. From germline, CDR1 is SGHVS and CDR2 FQNEAQ. The V segment lost 1 base and the J segment 5 bases; nucleotides outside the gene matches: 2. This CDR3 spans 15 amino acids.

The V call is TRBV7-2, the J call TRBJ2-7; 10 bases match TRBD2. Germline V gene sequence: CDR1 SGHTA, CDR2 FQGNSA. This CDR3 contains 15 residues. V trimming: 0 bases; J trimming: 3 bases; junction bases outside the gene matches: 2. The CDR3 loop is CASSLASGRFYEQYF. The CDR3 DNA is TGTGCCAGCAGCTTAGCTAGCGGGAGGTTCTACGAGCAGTACTTC. Filled out from reference TRBV7-2 and TRBJ2-7, the complete variable domain reads GAGVSQSPSNKVTEKGKDVELRCDPISGHTALYWYRQSLGQGLEFLIYFQGNSAPDKSGLPSDRFSAERTGGSVSTLTIQRTQQEDSAVYLCASSLASGRFYEQYFGPGTRLTVT.

This CDR3 is CAISESGGRAYVQYF. The CDR3 DNA reads as TGTGCCATCAGTGAGTCGGGCGGGAGGGCCTATGTGCAGTACTTC. V usage is TRBV10-3 and J usage is TRBJ2-7; 9 bases fit TRBD2. The V gene's germline CDR1 is ENHRY and CDR2 SYGVKD. The CDR3 spans 15 residues. After removal of 0 bases from V and 9 bases from J, the junction contained 9 bases not matched to a gene.

CDR3 region: CARNGQGAKETQYF. In DNA form, the CDR3 reads TGTGCCAGGAACGGACAGGGGGCGAAAGAGACCCAGTACTTC. The V and J genes are TRBV25-1 and TRBJ2-5; TRBD1 aligns across 11 bases. Germline loops: CDR1 MGHDK, CDR2 SYGVNS. Trimming removed 9 bases from V and 3 bases from J; junction bases left unmatched: 6. CDR3 length: 14 amino acids.

The chain links TRBV7-2 to TRBJ2-5, with 10 bases identical to TRBD2. CDR3 length: 15 residues. Trimming cost V 5 bases and J 7 bases; bases outside gene matches: 10. The V gene's germline CDR1 is SGHTA and CDR2 FQGNSA. The CDR3 DNA is TGTGCCAGCAGCCTCCTGACTAGCGGGCGGGGGACCCAGTACTTC. Protein product: CASSLLTSGRGTQYF.

The V gene is TRBV2, the J gene TRBJ1-2; maybe TRBD1 (5 bases). Trimming removed 4 bases from V and 3 bases from J, with 9 bases in between. Looked up from germline, CDR1 is SNHLY and CDR2 is FYNNEI. This CDR3 spans 13 amino acids. The CDR3 here is CASSGGLDYGYTF. CDR3 coding DNA: TGTGCCAGCAGTGGGGGCTTGGACTATGGCTACACCTTC.

Written as DNA, the CDR3 is TGTGCCAGCAGCAGTAGCGGGACCCACACAGATACGCAGTATTTT. Amino acids: CASSSSGTHTDTQYF. The gene calls are TRBV7-3 and TRBJ2-3; 8 bases align to TRBD2. Germline CDR1 SGHTA, CDR2 FQGTGA. V lost 5 bases to trimming and J lost 2 bases; unmatched junction nucleotides: 6. This CDR3 region has 15 residues.

Comment on this clone: Other DNA sequences in the sample encode the same CDR3. The CDR3 is CSVDRQGETQYF. The CDR3 nucleotides read TGCAGCGTTGACAGGCAGGGGGAGACCCAGTACTTC. V gene TRBV29-1 combines with J gene TRBJ2-5; tentative D call: TRBD1 (6 bases). The CDR3 is 12 residues long. Germline CDR1 SQVTM, CDR2 ANQGSEA. Trimming shortened V by 3 bases and J by 5 bases, and 10 bases separated the two germline ends.

The chain uses TRBV14 and TRBJ2-4; tentative D call: TRBD2 (6 bases). Germline V gene data show CDR1 as SGHDN and CDR2 as FVKESK. This CDR3 spans 16 amino acids. V lost 3 bases and J lost 0, with 12 bases in between. CDR3 sequence reads: CASSQSSAVAKNIQYF. The CDR3 region has the DNA TGTGCCAGCAGCCAGTCTAGCGCCGTAGCCAAAAACATTCAGTACTTC.

This clone appeared once. J is TRBJ2-3 and V is TRBV6-5, with D possibly TRBD2 on 6 matching bases. Germline V CDR1 and CDR2: MNHEY, SVGAGI. This CDR3 has 15 residues. V dropped 2 bases and J dropped 2 bases, with 11 bases sitting between them. CDR3 in DNA: TGTGCCAGCAGTTACGGGGGACTGTCCACAGATACGCAGTATTTT. Protein: CASSYGGLSTDTQYF.

This clone was seen more than once but under ten times. The chain has TRBV30 and TRBJ2-5; 10 nucleotides match TRBD2. V was pared by 0 bases and J by 4 bases, with 17 bases of the junction left unmatched. The CDR3 length is 19 residues. CDR1 GTSNPN and CDR2 SVGIG come from the germline V gene (reference sequence). CDR3 sequence (DNA): TGTGCCTGGAGTGTACCCCTGTGGCTAGCGGGAGAATCGGTAGAGACCCAGTACTTC. Translated, it gives CAWSVPLWLAGESVETQYF.